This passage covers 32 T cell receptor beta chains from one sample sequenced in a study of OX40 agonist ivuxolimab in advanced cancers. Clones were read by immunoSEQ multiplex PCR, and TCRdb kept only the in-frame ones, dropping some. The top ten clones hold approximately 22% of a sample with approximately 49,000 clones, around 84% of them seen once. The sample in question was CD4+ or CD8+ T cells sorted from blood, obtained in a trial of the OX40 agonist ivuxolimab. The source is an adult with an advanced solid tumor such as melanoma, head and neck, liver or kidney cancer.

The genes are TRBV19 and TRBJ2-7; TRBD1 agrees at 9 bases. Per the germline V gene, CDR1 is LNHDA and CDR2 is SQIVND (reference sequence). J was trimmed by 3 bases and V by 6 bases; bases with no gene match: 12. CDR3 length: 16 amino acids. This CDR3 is CASSPSWDRVRYEQYF. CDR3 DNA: TGTGCCAGTAGCCCCTCCTGGGACAGGGTACGCTACGAGCAGTACTTC.

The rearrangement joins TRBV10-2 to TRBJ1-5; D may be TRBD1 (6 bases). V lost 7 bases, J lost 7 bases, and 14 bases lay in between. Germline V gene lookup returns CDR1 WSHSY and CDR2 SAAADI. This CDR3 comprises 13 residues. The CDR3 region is CASMRQDRQPQHF. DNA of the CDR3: TGCGCCAGCATGAGACAGGACCGCCAGCCCCAGCATTTT.

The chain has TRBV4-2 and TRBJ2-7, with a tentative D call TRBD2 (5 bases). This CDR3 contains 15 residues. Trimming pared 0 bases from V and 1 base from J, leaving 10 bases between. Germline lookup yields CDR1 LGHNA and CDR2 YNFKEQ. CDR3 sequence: CASSQELAPSYEQYF. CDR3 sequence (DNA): TGTGCCAGCAGCCAAGAGTTAGCGCCTTCCTACGAGCAGTACTTC.

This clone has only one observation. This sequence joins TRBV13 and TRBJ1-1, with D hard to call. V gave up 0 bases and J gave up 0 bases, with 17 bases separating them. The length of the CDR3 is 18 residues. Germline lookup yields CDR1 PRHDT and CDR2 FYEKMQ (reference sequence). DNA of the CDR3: TGTGCCAGCAGCTTAGGAGATGAAAACTGGGGAGTGAACACTGAAGCTTTCTTT. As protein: CASSLGDENWGVNTEAFF.

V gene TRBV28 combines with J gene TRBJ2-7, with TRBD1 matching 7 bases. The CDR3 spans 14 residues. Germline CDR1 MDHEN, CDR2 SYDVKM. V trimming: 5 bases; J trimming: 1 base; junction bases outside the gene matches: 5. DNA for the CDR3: TGTGCCAGCAGTCCTACAGGGGAGTCCTACGAGCAGTACTTC. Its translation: CASSPTGESYEQYF.

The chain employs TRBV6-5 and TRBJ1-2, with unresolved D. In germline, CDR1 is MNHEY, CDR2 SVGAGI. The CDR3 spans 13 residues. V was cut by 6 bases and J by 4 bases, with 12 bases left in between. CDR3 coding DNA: TGTGCCAGCAGCACCGGGATACTCTATGGCTACACCTTC. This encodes CASSTGILYGYTF.

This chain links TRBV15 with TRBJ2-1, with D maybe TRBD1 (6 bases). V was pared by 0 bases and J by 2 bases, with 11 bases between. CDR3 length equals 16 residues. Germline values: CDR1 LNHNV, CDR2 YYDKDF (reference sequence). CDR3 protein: CATSRDHGDTYNEQFF. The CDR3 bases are TGTGCCACCAGCAGAGATCACGGGGACACCTACAATGAGCAGTTCTTC.

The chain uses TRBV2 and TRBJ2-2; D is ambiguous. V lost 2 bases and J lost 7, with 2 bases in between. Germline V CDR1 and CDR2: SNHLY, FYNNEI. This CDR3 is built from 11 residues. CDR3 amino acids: CASSESGELFF. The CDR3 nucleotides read TGTGCCAGCAGTGAAAGCGGGGAGCTGTTTTTT. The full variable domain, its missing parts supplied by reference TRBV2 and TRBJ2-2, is EPEVTQTPSHQVTQMGQEVILRCVPISNHLYFYWYRQILGQKVEFLVSFYNNEISEKSEIFDDQFSVERPDGSNFTLKIRSTKLEDSAMYFCASSESGELFFGEGSRLTVL.

CDR3 sequence (DNA): TGTGCCAGCAGCTTTCTGCGTGTGGGGCAGGCGGGGGAGACCCAGTACTTC. Translated: CASSFLRVGQAGETQYF. The genes are TRBV5-5 and TRBJ2-5, with D perhaps matching TRBD2 (6 bases). V lost 2 bases and J 5 bases, leaving 22 bases between the germline ends. This CDR3 has 17 residues. Germline CDR1 and CDR2: SGHKS and YYEKEE (reference sequence). The full variable domain, its missing parts supplied by reference TRBV5-5 and TRBJ2-5, is DAGVTQSPTHLIKTRGQQVTLRCSPISGHKSVSWYQQVLGQGPQFIFQYYEKEERGRGNFPDRFSARQFPNYSSELNVNALLLGDSALYLCASSFLRVGQAGETQYFGPGTRLLVL.

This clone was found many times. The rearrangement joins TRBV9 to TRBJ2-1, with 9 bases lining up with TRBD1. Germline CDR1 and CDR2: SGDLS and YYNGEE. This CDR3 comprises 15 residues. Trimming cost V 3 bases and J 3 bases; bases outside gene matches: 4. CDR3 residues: CASSAEGQGYNEQFF. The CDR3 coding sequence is TGTGCCAGCAGCGCGGAGGGACAGGGCTACAATGAGCAGTTCTTC.

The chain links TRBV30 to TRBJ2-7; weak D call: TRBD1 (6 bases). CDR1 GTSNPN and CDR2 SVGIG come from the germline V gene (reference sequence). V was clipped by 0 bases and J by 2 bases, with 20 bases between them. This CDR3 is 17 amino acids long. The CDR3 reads CAWSVGGPGQVAYEQYF. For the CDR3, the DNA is TGTGCCTGGAGTGTAGGGGGACCGGGACAAGTAGCCTACGAGCAGTACTTC.

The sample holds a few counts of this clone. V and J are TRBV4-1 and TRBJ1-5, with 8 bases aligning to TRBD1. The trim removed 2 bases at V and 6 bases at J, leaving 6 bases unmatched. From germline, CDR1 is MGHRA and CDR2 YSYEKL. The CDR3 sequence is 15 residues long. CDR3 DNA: TGCGCCAGCAGCCAATCGGACAGGGAGACTCAGCCCCAGCATTTT. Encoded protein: CASSQSDRETQPQHF.

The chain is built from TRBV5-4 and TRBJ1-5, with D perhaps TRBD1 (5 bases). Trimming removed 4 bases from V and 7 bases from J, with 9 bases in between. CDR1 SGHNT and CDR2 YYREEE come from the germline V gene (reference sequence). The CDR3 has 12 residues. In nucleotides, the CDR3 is TGTGCCAGCAGCCTCCAGGGACAGCCCCAGCATTTT. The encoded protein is CASSLQGQPQHF.

The CDR3 coding sequence is TGCGCCAGCAGCTTCGGGGTAGCGGGGGAGAACACCGGGGAGCTGTTTTTT. This encodes CASSFGVAGENTGELFF. The gene calls are TRBV5-1 and TRBJ2-2; 9 bases agree with TRBD2. The CDR3 is made up of 17 amino acids. Per the germline V gene, CDR1 is SGHRS and CDR2 is YFSETQ. J was trimmed by 1 base and V by 2 bases; bases with no gene match: 6.

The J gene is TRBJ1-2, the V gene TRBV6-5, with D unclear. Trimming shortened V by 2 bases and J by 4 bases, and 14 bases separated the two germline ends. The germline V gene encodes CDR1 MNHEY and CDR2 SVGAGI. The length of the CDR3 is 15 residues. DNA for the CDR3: TGTGCCAGCAGTTACCCTCCCCCGCGGTTCTATGGCTACACCTTC. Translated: CASSYPPPRFYGYTF.

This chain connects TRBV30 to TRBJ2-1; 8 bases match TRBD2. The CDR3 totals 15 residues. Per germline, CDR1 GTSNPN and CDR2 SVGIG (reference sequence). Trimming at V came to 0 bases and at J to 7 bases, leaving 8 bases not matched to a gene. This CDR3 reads CAWSVSIAGLNEQFF. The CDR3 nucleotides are TGTGCCTGGAGTGTTTCGATAGCGGGACTGAATGAGCAGTTCTTC.

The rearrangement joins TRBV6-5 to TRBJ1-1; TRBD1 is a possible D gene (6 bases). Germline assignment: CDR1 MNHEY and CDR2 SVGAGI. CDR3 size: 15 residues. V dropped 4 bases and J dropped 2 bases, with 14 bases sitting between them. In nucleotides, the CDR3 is TGTGCCAGCAGTTTGGACAGACTTATCAACACTGAAGCTTTCTTT. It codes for CASSLDRLINTEAFF.

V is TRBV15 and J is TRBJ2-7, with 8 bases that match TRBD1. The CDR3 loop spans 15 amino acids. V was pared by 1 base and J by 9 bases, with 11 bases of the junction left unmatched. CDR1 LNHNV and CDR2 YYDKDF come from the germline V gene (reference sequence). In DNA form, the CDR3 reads TGTGCCACCAGCAGAGCCGACAGGGGAGTCTATGGGCAGTACTTC. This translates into CATSRADRGVYGQYF.

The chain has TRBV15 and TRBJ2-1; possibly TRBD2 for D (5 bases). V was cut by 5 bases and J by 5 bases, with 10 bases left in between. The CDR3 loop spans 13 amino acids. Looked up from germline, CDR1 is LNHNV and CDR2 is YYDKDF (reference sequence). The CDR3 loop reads CATSSQEDNEQFF. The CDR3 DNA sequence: TGTGCCACCAGCTCCCAGGAGGACAATGAGCAGTTCTTC.

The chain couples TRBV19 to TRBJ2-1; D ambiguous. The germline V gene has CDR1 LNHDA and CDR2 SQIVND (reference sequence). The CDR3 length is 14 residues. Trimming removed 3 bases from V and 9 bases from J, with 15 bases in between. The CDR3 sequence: CASSILSWDIEQFF. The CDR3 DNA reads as TGTGCCAGTAGTATTTTGTCGTGGGATATTGAGCAGTTCTTC.

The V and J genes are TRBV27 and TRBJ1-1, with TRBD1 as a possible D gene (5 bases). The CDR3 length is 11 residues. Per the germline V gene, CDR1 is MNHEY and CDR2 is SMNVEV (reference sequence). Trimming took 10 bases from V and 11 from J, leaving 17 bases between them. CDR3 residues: CATGPAGPAFF. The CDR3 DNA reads TGTGCCACCGGCCCGGCAGGGCCGGCTTTCTTT.

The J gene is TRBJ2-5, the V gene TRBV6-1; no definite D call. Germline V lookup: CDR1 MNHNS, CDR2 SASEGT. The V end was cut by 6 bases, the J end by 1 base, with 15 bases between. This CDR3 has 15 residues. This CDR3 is CASRPLDRPQETQYF. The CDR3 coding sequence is TGTGCCAGCAGGCCCTTGGACCGACCCCAAGAGACCCAGTACTTC.

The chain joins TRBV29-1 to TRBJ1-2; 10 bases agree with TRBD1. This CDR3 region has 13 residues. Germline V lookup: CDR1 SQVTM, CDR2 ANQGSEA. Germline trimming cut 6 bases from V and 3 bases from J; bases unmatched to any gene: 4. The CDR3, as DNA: TGCAGCGTGACAGGGGGCGCCGACTATGGCTACACCTTC. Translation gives CSVTGGADYGYTF.

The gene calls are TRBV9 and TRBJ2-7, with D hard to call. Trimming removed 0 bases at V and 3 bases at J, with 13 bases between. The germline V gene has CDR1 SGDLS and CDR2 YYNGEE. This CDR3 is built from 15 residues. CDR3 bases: TGTGCCAGCAGCGTAGCTGGGTCCGACCTCTACGAGCAGTACTTC. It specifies CASSVAGSDLYEQYF.

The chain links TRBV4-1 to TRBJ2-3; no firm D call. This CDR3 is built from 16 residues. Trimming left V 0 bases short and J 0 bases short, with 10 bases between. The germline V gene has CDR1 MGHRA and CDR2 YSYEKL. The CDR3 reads CASSQDFPSSTDTQYF. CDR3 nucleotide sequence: TGCGCCAGCAGCCAAGATTTCCCCTCTAGCACAGATACGCAGTATTTT.

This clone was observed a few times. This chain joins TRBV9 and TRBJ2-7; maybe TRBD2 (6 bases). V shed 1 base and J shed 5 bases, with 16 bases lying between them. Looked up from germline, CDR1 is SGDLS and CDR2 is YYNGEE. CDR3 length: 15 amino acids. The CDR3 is CASSVTSSGSNEQYF. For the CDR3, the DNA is TGTGCCAGCAGCGTAACTAGCTCAGGTTCTAACGAGCAGTACTTC.

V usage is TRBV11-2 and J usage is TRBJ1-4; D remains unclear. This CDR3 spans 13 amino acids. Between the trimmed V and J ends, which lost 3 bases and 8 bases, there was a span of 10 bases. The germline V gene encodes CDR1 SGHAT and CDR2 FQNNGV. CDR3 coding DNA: TGTGCCAGCAGCTTGGGTTTTGGGGAAAAACTGTTTTTT. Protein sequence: CASSLGFGEKLFF.

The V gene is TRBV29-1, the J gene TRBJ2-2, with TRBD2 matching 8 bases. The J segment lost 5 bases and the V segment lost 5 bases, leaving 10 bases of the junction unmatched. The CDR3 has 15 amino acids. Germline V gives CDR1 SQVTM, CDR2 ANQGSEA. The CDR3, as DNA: TGCAGCGTTCAAGGTGTGGTAGCGGGGACCGGGGAGCTGTTTTTT. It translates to CSVQGVVAGTGELFF.

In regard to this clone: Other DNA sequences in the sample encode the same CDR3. The CDR3, as DNA: TGTGCCAGCACCCGACAGGTTCATAGCAACCAGCCCCAGCATTTT. Translated, it gives CASTRQVHSNQPQHF. The chain carries TRBV21-1 and TRBJ1-5; the table assigns TRBD1, which was not confirmed against the DNA. TRBV21-1 is a pseudogene locus. The CDR3 covers 15 residues.

For the CDR3, the DNA is TGTGCCAGCTCACCAACGACAGACGGTAACACTGAAGCTTTCTTT. This gives the protein CASSPTTDGNTEAFF. This chain connects TRBV18 to TRBJ1-1; tentatively, D is TRBD1 (5 bases). The CDR3 runs 15 residues. CDR1 is KGHSH, CDR2 LQKENI, per germline. Trimming shortened V by 2 bases and J by 2 bases, and 12 bases separated the two germline ends.

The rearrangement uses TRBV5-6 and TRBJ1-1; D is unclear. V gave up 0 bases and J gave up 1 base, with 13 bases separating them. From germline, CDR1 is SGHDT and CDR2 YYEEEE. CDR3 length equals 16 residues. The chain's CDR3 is CASSLAPRLPNTEAFF. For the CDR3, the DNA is TGTGCCAGCAGCTTGGCCCCGAGGCTGCCGAACACTGAAGCTTTCTTT.

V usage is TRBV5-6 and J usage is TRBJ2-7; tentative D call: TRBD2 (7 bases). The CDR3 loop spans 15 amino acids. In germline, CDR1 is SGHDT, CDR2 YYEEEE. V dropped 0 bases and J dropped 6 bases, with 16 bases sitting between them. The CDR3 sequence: CASSLVPGGRGEQYF. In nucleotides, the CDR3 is TGTGCCAGCAGCTTGGTACCGGGGGGCCGAGGCGAGCAGTACTTC. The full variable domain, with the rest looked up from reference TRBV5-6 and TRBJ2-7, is DAGVTQSPTHLIKTRGQQVTLRCSPKSGHDTVSWYQQALGQGPQFIFQYYEEEERQRGNFPDRFSGHQFPNYSSELNVNALLLGDSALYLCASSLVPGGRGEQYFGPGTRLTVT.